This is a list of T cell receptor beta chains from one sample in a study of cytotoxic CD8 clonotypes in ibrutinib-treated CLL. The protocol was immunoSEQ multiplex PCR, while the TCRdb copy is restricted to in-frame clones and leaves out a portion. The sample records around 40,000 clones, over 55% being singletons. The material sequenced was PBMCs, taken at disease progression, from a patient treated with ibrutinib. Receptors originate from a human donor with chronic lymphocytic leukemia. Each CDR3 is given with its conserved first and last residue. D genes are given only for firm matches. Not all rows give a size; the values are once, few, many and, for expanded clones, a class.

CDR3 protein: CASRRDAGQVAEAFF; CDR3 DNA: TGTGCCAGCAGACGGGATGCAGGGCAGGTCGCTGAAGCTTTCTTT; V gene: TRBV27; D gene: NA; clone size: many; J gene: TRBJ1-1
CDR3 protein: CASSNPLAGIYGYTF; CDR3 DNA: TGTGCCAGCAGTAATCCCCTTGCGGGGATCTATGGCTACACCTTC; V gene: TRBV27; D gene: NA; clone size: NA; J gene: TRBJ1-2
CDR3 protein: CASSLHYREVTGELFF; CDR3 DNA: TGCGCCAGCAGCCTCCACTACAGGGAGGTCACCGGGGAGCTGTTTTTT; V gene: TRBV5-1; D gene: NA; clone size: NA; J gene: TRBJ2-2
CDR3 protein: CASSLDSLNNEQFF; CDR3 DNA: TGTGCCAGCAGCCTAGACAGCCTTAACAATGAGCAGTTCTTC; V gene: TRBV7-9; D gene: NA; clone size: NA; J gene: TRBJ2-1
CDR3 protein: CASSRGTSGDEQFF; CDR3 DNA: TGCGCCAGCAGCAGAGGGACTAGCGGGGATGAGCAGTTCTTC; V gene: TRBV5-1; D gene: TRBD2; clone size: NA; J gene: TRBJ2-1
CDR3 protein: CASSPPGQTGLPQHF; CDR3 DNA: TGTGCCAGCAGTCCACCGGGACAGACCGGCCTGCCCCAGCATTTT; V gene: TRBV2; D gene: TRBD1; clone size: NA; J gene: TRBJ1-5
CDR3 protein: CASRVTGLVYEQYF; CDR3 DNA: TGTGCCAGCAGAGTGACAGGGTTGGTCTACGAGCAGTACTTC; V gene: TRBV6-1; D gene: TRBD1; clone size: NA; J gene: TRBJ2-7
CDR3 protein: CASDSTGTSEAFF; CDR3 DNA: TGTGCCAGCGACAGCACGGGGACGAGTGAAGCTTTCTTT; V gene: TRBV2; D gene: NA; clone size: NA; J gene: TRBJ1-1
CDR3 protein: CASSSGTPRTDTQYF; CDR3 DNA: TGCGCCAGCAGCTCCGGGACTCCTCGCACAGATACGCAGTATTTT; V gene: TRBV5-1; D gene: NA; clone size: NA; J gene: TRBJ2-3
CDR3 protein: CASSTLRQLNYGYTF; CDR3 DNA: TGTGCCAGTAGTACCCTTCGGCAGCTTAACTATGGCTACACCTTC; V gene: TRBV19; D gene: NA; clone size: NA; J gene: TRBJ1-2
CDR3 protein: CAISESRARLSGNTIYF; CDR3 DNA: TGTGCCATCAGTGAGTCGAGGGCGAGACTCTCTGGAAACACCATATATTTT; V gene: TRBV10-3; D gene: NA; clone size: NA; J gene: TRBJ1-3
CDR3 protein: CASSLEVRVVPEQFF; CDR3 DNA: TGTGCCAGCAGCTTAGAAGTCAGGGTCGTTCCTGAGCAGTTCTTC; V gene: TRBV7-9; D gene: NA; clone size: NA; J gene: TRBJ2-1
CDR3 protein: CATTPSSRSTDTQYF; CDR3 DNA: TGCGCCACCACACCGTCTAGCAGGTCCACAGATACGCAGTATTTT; V gene: TRBV5-1; D gene: NA; clone size: NA; J gene: TRBJ2-3
CDR3 protein: CASSQQGRANTEAFF; CDR3 DNA: TGTGCCAGCAGCCAACAGGGTCGCGCAAACACTGAAGCTTTCTTT; V gene: TRBV4-2; D gene: NA; clone size: NA; J gene: TRBJ1-1
CDR3 protein: CASTRPGLALGQYF; CDR3 DNA: TGCGCCAGCACCAGGCCGGGACTCGCGTTGGGGCAGTACTTC; V gene: TRBV23-1; D gene: NA; clone size: once; J gene: TRBJ2-7
CDR3 protein: CASSQVLAGAPSGELFF; CDR3 DNA: TGCGCCAGCAGCCAAGTACTAGCGGGCGCCCCGTCCGGGGAGCTGTTTTTT; V gene: TRBV4-1; D gene: TRBD2; clone size: NA; J gene: TRBJ2-2
CDR3 protein: CASSFLGGSGTYEQYF; CDR3 DNA: TGTGCCAGCAGTTTCCTCGGCGGTAGCGGAACTTACGAGCAGTACTTC; V gene: TRBV7-8; D gene: NA; clone size: NA; J gene: TRBJ2-7
CDR3 protein: CASSQDINMQGLAQPQHF; CDR3 DNA: TGTGCCAGCAGCCAAGATATTAATATGCAGGGGTTGGCTCAGCCCCAGCATTTT; V gene: TRBV4-2; D gene: NA; clone size: few; J gene: TRBJ1-5
CDR3 protein: CASSLVLAGETQYF; CDR3 DNA: TGTGCCAGCAGCTTAGTGCTGGCGGGAGAGACCCAGTACTTC; V gene: TRBV7-9; D gene: NA; clone size: NA; J gene: TRBJ2-5
CDR3 protein: CAISNDRGRGYTF; CDR3 DNA: TGTGCCATCAGTAACGACAGGGGTCGCGGCTACACCTTC; V gene: TRBV10-3; D gene: TRBD1; clone size: NA; J gene: TRBJ1-2
CDR3 protein: CASSLLPEAGATYEQYF; CDR3 DNA: TGTGCCAGCAGCTTATTGCCCGAGGCGGGGGCCACCTACGAGCAGTACTTC; V gene: TRBV5-5; D gene: NA; clone size: NA; J gene: TRBJ2-7
CDR3 protein: CASSKDGNYGYTF; CDR3 DNA: TGTGCCAGCAGCAAAGACGGCAACTATGGCTACACCTTC; V gene: TRBV5-8; D gene: NA; clone size: few; J gene: TRBJ1-2
CDR3 protein: CASSYSVSDEQFF; CDR3 DNA: TGTGCCAGCAGTTACTCCGTTTCCGATGAGCAGTTCTTC; V gene: TRBV6-6; D gene: NA; clone size: NA; J gene: TRBJ2-1
CDR3 protein: CASSPRQGTGDTQYF; CDR3 DNA: TGTGCCAGCAGCCCCCGGCAGGGGACAGGGGATACGCAGTATTTT; V gene: TRBV6-1; D gene: TRBD1; clone size: NA; J gene: TRBJ2-3
CDR3 protein: CASSLAGTVNEQFF; CDR3 DNA: TGTGCCAGCAGCTTAGCTGGGACAGTCAATGAGCAGTTCTTC; V gene: TRBV11-2; D gene: TRBD1; clone size: NA; J gene: TRBJ2-1
CDR3 protein: CASGEPGLAGGYFYEQYF; CDR3 DNA: TGTGCTAGTGGGGAGCCGGGACTAGCGGGGGGTTACTTCTACGAGCAGTACTTC; V gene: TRBV12-5; D gene: TRBD2; clone size: few; J gene: TRBJ2-7
CDR3 protein: CASSHETGHYVSSNTGELFF; CDR3 DNA: TGTGCCAGCAGCCATGAAACGGGACATTACGTTTCGTCAAACACCGGGGAGCTGTTTTTT; V gene: TRBV14; D gene: NA; clone size: NA; J gene: TRBJ2-2
CDR3 protein: CASTAPVGRREGQPQHF; CDR3 DNA: TGTGCCAGTACCGCCCCCGTGGGCAGGAGAGAGGGTCAGCCCCAGCATTTT; V gene: TRBV19; D gene: NA; clone size: few; J gene: TRBJ1-5
CDR3 protein: CASSPWDNEQFF; CDR3 DNA: TGTGCCAGCAGTCCCTGGGACAATGAGCAGTTCTTC; V gene: TRBV6-5; D gene: NA; clone size: NA; J gene: TRBJ2-1
CDR3 protein: CASSRGPGSTDTQYF; CDR3 DNA: TGTGCCAGCAGCAGGGGGCCCGGGAGCACAGATACGCAGTATTTT; V gene: TRBV6-1; D gene: TRBD1; clone size: NA; J gene: TRBJ2-3
CDR3 protein: CASSQGGDYGGSYNEQFF; CDR3 DNA: TGCGCCAGCAGCCAAGGAGGGGATTACGGGGGCTCCTACAATGAGCAGTTCTTC; V gene: TRBV4-1; D gene: NA; clone size: few; J gene: TRBJ2-1
CDR3 protein: CASSGSGLGQETQYF; CDR3 DNA: TGCGCCAGCAGCGGCTCGGGACTAGGGCAAGAGACCCAGTACTTC; V gene: TRBV5-1; D gene: TRBD2; clone size: NA; J gene: TRBJ2-5
CDR3 protein: CASSFSNPGLAGGSYNEQFF; CDR3 DNA: TGTGCCAGCAGTTTTTCCAACCCGGGACTAGCGGGGGGATCCTACAATGAGCAGTTCTTC; V gene: TRBV27; D gene: TRBD2; clone size: NA; J gene: TRBJ2-1
CDR3 protein: CASSPGLAGLTGELFF; CDR3 DNA: TGTGCCAGCAGCCCCGGGCTAGCGGGACTAACCGGGGAGCTGTTTTTT; V gene: TRBV5-6; D gene: TRBD2; clone size: NA; J gene: TRBJ2-2
CDR3 protein: CASSEWRGAFF; CDR3 DNA: TGTGCCAGCAGTGAATGGAGGGGGGCTTTCTTT; V gene: TRBV6-1; D gene: NA; clone size: NA; J gene: TRBJ1-1
CDR3 protein: CASSDWGSGELFF; CDR3 DNA: TGTGCCAGCAGTGACTGGGGCTCCGGGGAGCTGTTTTTT; V gene: TRBV2; D gene: NA; clone size: NA; J gene: TRBJ2-2
CDR3 protein: CASSLARGTTGTEAFF; CDR3 DNA: TGTGCCAGCAGCTTAGCGAGGGGCACCACGGGCACTGAAGCTTTCTTT; V gene: TRBV7-9; D gene: NA; clone size: NA; J gene: TRBJ1-1
CDR3 protein: CASSQGRVANVLTF; CDR3 DNA: TGCGCCAGCAGCCAAGGACGGGTAGCCAACGTCCTGACTTTC; V gene: TRBV4-1; D gene: NA; clone size: NA; J gene: TRBJ2-6
CDR3 protein: CASSIVADRNTEAFF; CDR3 DNA: TGTGCCAGTAGTATAGTCGCAGACAGGAACACTGAAGCTTTCTTT; V gene: TRBV19; D gene: NA; clone size: once; J gene: TRBJ1-1
CDR3 protein: CASSAEGGETQYF; CDR3 DNA: TGTGCCAGCAGTGCGGAGGGGGGAGAGACCCAGTACTTC; V gene: TRBV2; D gene: NA; clone size: NA; J gene: TRBJ2-5
CDR3 protein: CAISDSTQLNQPQHF; CDR3 DNA: TGTGCCATCAGTGATAGTACACAGCTCAATCAGCCCCAGCATTTT; V gene: TRBV10-3; D gene: NA; clone size: NA; J gene: TRBJ1-5